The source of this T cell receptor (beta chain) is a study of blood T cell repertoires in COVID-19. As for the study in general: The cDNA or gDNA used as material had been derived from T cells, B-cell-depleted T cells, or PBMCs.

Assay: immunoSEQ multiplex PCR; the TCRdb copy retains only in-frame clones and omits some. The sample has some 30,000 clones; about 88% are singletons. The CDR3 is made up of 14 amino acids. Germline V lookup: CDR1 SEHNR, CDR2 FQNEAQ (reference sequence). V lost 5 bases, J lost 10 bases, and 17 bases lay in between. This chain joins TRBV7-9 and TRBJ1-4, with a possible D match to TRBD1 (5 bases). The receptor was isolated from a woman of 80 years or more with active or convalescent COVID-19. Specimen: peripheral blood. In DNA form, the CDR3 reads TGTGCCAGCAGCCCCCGGGATATCGGGGGAAAACTGTTTTTT. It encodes CASSPRDIGGKLFF. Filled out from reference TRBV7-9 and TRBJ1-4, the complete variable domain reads DTGVSQNPRHKITKRGQNVTFRCDPISEHNRLYWYRQTLGQGPEFLTYFQNEAQLEKSRLLSDRFSAERPKGSFSTLEIQRTEQGDSAMYLCASSPRDIGGKLFFGSGTQLSVL.